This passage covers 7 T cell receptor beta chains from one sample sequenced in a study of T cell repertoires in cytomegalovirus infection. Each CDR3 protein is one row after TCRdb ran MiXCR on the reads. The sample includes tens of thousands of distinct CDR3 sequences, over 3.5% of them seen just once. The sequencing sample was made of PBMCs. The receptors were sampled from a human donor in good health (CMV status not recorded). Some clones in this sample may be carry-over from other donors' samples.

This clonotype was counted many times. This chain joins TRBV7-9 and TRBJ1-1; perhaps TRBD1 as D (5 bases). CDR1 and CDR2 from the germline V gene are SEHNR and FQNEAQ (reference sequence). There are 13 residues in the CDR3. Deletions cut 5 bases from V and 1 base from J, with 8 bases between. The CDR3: CASSAQGNTEAFF. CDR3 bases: TGTGCCAGCAGCGCTCAGGGGAACACTGAAGCTTTCTTT. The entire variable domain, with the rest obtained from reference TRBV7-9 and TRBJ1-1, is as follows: DTGVSQNPRHKITKRGQNVTFRCDPISEHNRLYWYRQTLGQGPEFLTYFQNEAQLEKSRLLSDRFSAERPKGSFSTLEIQRTEQGDSAMYLCASSAQGNTEAFFGQGTRLTVV.

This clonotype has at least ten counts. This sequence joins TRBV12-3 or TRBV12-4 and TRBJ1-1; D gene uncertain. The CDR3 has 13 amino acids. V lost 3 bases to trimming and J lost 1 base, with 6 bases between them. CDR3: CASSFGGNTEAFF. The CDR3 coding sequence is TGTGCCAGCAGTTTCGGCGGGAACACTGAAGCTTTCTTT.

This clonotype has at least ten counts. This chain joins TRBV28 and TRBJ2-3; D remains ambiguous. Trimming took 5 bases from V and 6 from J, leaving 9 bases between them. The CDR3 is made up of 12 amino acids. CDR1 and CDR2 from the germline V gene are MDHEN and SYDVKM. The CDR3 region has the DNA TGTGCCAGCAGTGAAATCAGGGATACGCAGTATTTT. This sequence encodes CASSEIRDTQYF.

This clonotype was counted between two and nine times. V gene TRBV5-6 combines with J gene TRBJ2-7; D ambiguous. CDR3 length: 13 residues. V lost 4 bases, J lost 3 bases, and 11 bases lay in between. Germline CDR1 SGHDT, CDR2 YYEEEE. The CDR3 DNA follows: TGTGCCAGCAGCCGGAGAGAAGTCTACGAGCAGTACTTC. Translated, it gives CASSRREVYEQYF.

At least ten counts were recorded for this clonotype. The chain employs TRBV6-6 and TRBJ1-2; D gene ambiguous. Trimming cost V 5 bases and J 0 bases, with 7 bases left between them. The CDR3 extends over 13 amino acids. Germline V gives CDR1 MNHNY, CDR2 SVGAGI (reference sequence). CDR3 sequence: CASSENSNYGYTF. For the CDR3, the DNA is TGTGCCAGCAGTGAGAATTCTAACTATGGCTACACCTTC.

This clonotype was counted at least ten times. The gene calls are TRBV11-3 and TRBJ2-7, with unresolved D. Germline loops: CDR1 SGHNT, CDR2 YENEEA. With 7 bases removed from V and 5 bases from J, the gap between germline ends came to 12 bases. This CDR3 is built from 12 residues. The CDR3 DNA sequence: TGTGCCAGCAAGAGACTCGGCGACGAGCAGTACTTC. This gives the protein CASKRLGDEQYF. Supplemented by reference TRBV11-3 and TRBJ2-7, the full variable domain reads EAGVVQSPRYKIIEKKQPVAFWCNPISGHNTLYWYLQNLGQGPELLIRYENEEAVDDSQLPKDRFSAERLKGVDSTLKIQPAELGDSAVYLCASKRLGDEQYFGPGTRLTVT.

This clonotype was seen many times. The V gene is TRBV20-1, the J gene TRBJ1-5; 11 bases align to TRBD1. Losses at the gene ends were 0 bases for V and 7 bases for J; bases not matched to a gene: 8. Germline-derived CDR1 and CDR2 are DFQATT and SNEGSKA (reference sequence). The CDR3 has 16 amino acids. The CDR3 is CSAREGGTGGGQPQHF. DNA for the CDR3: TGCAGTGCTAGAGAAGGTGGGACAGGGGGTGGACAGCCCCAGCATTTT.